A selection of T cell receptor beta chains follows, all from one sample in a study of T cell clonotyping in hematopoietic cell transplantation. Measured with immunoSEQ multiplex PCR; TCRdb has only the in-frame clones, and not every one. The table lists 25,000 to 30,000 clones, roughly 88% of them singletons. Here the sequenced sample was peripheral blood mononuclear cells, taken before stem cell transplant. These receptors were taken from an older woman with acute myeloid leukemia. Some clones in this sample may be carry-over from other donors' samples. Both conserved end residues are part of each CDR3. The D gene is left open where the match is weak. Rows may omit the clone size; those that give it use once, few, many or a size class.

clone size	V gene	J gene	D gene	CDR3 protein	CDR3 DNA
.	TRBV29-1	TRBJ1-2	.	CSVEGSLGYGYTF	TGCAGCGTTGAAGGATCGTTGGGCTATGGCTACACCTTC
.	TRBV7-2	TRBJ2-3	.	CASSLMGGTDTQYF	TGTGCCAGCAGCTTAATGGGGGGCACAGATACGCAGTATTTT
.	TRBV7-6	TRBJ1-5	.	CASSLWATGDSNQPQHF	TGTGCCAGCAGCTTATGGGCGACCGGGGATAGCAATCAGCCCCAGCATTTT
.	TRBV19	TRBJ1-2	TRBD1	CASSPLDRPLGYGYTF	TGTGCCAGTAGTCCATTGGACAGGCCGCTCGGGTATGGCTACACCTTC
.	TRBV5-4	TRBJ2-5	.	CASSFGLEETQYF	TGTGCCAGCAGCTTTGGGCTGGAGGAGACCCAGTACTTC
.	TRBV7-9	TRBJ1-6	TRBD1	CASSDRARSYNSPLHF	TGTGCCAGCAGTGACAGGGCCCGCTCCTATAATTCACCCCTCCACTTT
once	TRBV2	TRBJ2-7	.	CAGRRDGYEQYF	TGTGCCGGGCGGAGGGACGGGTACGAGCAGTACTTC
.	TRBV7-9	TRBJ1-2	.	CASSLNSYGYTF	TGTGCCAGCAGCTTAAACAGCTATGGCTACACCTTC
few	TRBV28	TRBJ1-5	.	CASKVSAGGGNQPQHF	TGTGCCAGCAAAGTTTCTGCGGGGGGCGGCAATCAGCCCCAGCATTTT
once	TRBV5-1	TRBJ1-6	.	CASSPPAAGNSPLHF	TGCGCCAGCAGCCCGCCGGCCGCGGGGAATTCACCCCTCCACTTT
.	TRBV29-1	TRBJ2-2	.	CSGVGGQGTGELFF	TGCAGCGGGGTGGGCGGCCAGGGCACCGGGGAGCTGTTTTTT
.	TRBV20-1	TRBJ1-2	.	CSASKGYTF	TGCAGTGCTAGTAAAGGCTACACCTTC
.	TRBV7-9	TRBJ1-6	TRBD1	CAVHRGPGYSPLHF	TGTGCCGTCCACAGGGGGCCTGGATATTCACCCCTCCACTTT
.	TRBV27	TRBJ1-2	TRBD1	CASSFRTGVGYTF	TGTGCCAGCAGTTTCAGGACAGGGGTCGGCTACACCTTC
.	TRBV14	TRBJ1-6	.	CASSQYKGSPLHF	TGTGCCAGCAGCCAATATAAGGGTTCACCCCTCCACTTT
.	TRBV6-6	TRBJ2-5	.	CASSYSPEETQYF	TGTGCCAGCAGTTACTCTCCAGAAGAGACCCAGTACTTC
.	TRBV20-1	TRBJ1-2	.	CSARERSGYTF	TGCAGTGCTAGAGAACGAAGCGGCTACACCTTC
.	TRBV25-1	TRBJ2-3	TRBD1	CASSEYALVGQGLDTQYF	TGTGCCAGCAGTGAATATGCCCTTGTGGGACAGGGATTGGATACGCAGTATTTT
.	TRBV11-1	TRBJ2-2	.	CASKRTANTGELFF	TGTGCCAGCAAGAGGACAGCGAACACCGGGGAGCTGTTTTTT
.	TRBV7-6	TRBJ1-1	.	CASSWGDGNTEAFF	TGTGCCAGCAGCTGGGGAGATGGGAACACTGAAGCTTTCTTT
.	TRBV4-3	TRBJ2-1	TRBD2	CASSQASGLAGVSYNEQFF	TGCGCCAGCAGCCAAGCCTCCGGACTAGCGGGAGTTAGCTACAATGAGCAGTTCTTC
.	TRBV2	TRBJ1-4	.	CASSGRGSGEKLFF	TGTGCCAGCAGTGGGAGGGGGTCAGGCGAAAAACTGTTTTTT
few	TRBV6-5	TRBJ2-7	TRBD1	CASSGPGQGGKGQYF	TGTGCCAGCAGCGGACCGGGACAGGGGGGGAAGGGGCAGTACTTC
.	TRBV7-6	TRBJ2-2	.	CASSTQLSGSQSGTGELFF	TGTGCCAGCAGCACCCAACTTTCCGGGAGCCAATCGGGCACCGGGGAGCTGTTTTTT
few	TRBV28	TRBJ2-7	TRBD2	CASRNSGSAEQYF	TGTGCCAGCCGAAACAGCGGGAGCGCCGAGCAGTACTTC
.	TRBV13	TRBJ2-7	.	CASSPGMGGGYEQYF	TGTGCCAGCAGCCCCGGGATGGGAGGGGGCTACGAGCAGTACTTC
.	TRBV5-1	TRBJ2-7	.	CASSTTGPSYEQYF	TGCGCCAGCAGTACCACGGGGCCCTCCTACGAGCAGTACTTC
once	TRBV7-2	TRBJ2-2	TRBD1	CASSLAGQGVGELFF	TGTGCCAGCAGCTTAGCGGGACAGGGCGTCGGGGAGCTGTTTTTT
.	TRBV27	TRBJ2-1	TRBD2	CASTKLAGGNQNEQFF	TGTGCCAGCACCAAGTTAGCGGGAGGAAACCAGAATGAGCAGTTCTTC
.	TRBV5-1	TRBJ1-2	.	CASSLGQGNYGYTF	TGCGCCAGCAGCTTGGGGCAGGGGAACTATGGCTACACCTTC
.	TRBV7-9	TRBJ1-2	TRBD1	CATPGQVVDGYTF	TGTGCCACCCCGGGACAGGTGGTAGATGGCTACACCTTC
once	TRBV7-9	TRBJ2-4	TRBD2	CASSQLAGGPQAKNIQYF	TGTGCCAGCAGCCAACTAGCGGGGGGGCCTCAAGCCAAAAACATTCAGTACTTC
.	TRBV10-3	TRBJ1-5	.	CAISEGGRAGNQPQHF	TGTGCCATCAGTGAGGGGGGCAGGGCCGGCAATCAGCCCCAGCATTTT
.	TRBV7-2	TRBJ2-7	.	CASSLPYYEQYF	TGTGCCAGCAGCCTTCCCTACTACGAGCAGTACTTC
.	TRBV27	TRBJ1-1	TRBD1	CASSSGGTEAFF	TGTGCCAGCAGTTCAGGGGGCACTGAAGCTTTCTTT
few	TRBV6-5	TRBJ2-2	TRBD2	CASSSMRETGELFF	TGTGCCAGCAGTTCCATGCGGGAGACCGGGGAGCTGTTTTTT
.	TRBV14	TRBJ2-2	.	CASSQDINLGTQRGGELFF	TGTGCCAGCAGCCAAGATATAAATTTGGGGACACAAAGAGGAGGGGAGCTGTTTTTT
.	TRBV10-3	TRBJ1-5	.	CAAGVGTYNQPQHF	TGTGCCGCCGGTGTAGGAACCTACAATCAGCCCCAGCATTTT
.	TRBV5-6	TRBJ2-7	.	CASSVGRTYEQYF	TGTGCCAGCAGCGTCGGCCGGACCTACGAGCAGTACTTC
.	TRBV6-6	TRBJ2-2	.	CASSYSGGRDTGELFF	TGTGCCAGCAGTTACTCGGGGGGCCGGGACACCGGGGAGCTGTTTTTT
few	TRBV7-8	TRBJ1-2	.	CASSLAPQGWGAGGYTF	TGTGCCAGCAGCTTAGCGCCGCAGGGGTGGGGGGCCGGCGGCTACACCTTC
.	TRBV5-4	TRBJ2-4	TRBD1	CASSVTGGRNIQYF	TGTGCCAGCAGCGTGACAGGGGGGCGGAACATTCAGTACTTC